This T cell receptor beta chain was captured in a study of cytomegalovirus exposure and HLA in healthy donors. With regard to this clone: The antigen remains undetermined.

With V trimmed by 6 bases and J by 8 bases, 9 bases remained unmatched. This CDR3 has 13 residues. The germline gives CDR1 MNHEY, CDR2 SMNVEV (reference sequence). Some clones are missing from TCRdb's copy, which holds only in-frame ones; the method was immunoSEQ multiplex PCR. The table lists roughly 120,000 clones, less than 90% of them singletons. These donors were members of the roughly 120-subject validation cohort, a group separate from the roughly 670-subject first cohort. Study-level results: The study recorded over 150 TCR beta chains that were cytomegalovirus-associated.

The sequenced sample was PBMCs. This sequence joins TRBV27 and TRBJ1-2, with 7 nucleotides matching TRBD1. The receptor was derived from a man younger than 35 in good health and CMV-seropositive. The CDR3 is CASRRTGTAGYTF. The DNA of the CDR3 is TGTGCCAGCAGGCGGACCGGGACAGCGGGCTACACCTTC.